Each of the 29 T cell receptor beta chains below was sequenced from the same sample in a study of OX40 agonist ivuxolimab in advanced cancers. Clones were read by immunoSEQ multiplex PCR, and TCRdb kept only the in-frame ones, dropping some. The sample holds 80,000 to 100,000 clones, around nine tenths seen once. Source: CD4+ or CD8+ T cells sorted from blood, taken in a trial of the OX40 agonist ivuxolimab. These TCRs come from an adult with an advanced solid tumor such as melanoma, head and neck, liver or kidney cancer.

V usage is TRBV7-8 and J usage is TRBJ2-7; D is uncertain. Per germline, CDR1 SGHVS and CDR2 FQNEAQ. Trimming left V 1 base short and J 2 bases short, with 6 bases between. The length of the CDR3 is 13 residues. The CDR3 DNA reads TGTGCCAGCAGCTTAGTTGGTGCCTACGAGCAGTACTTC. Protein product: CASSLVGAYEQYF.

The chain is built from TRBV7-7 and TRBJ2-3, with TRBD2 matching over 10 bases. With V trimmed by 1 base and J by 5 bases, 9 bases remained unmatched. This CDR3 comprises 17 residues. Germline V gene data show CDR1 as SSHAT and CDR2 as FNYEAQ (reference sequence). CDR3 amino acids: CASSLEPPAGGRDTQYF. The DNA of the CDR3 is TGTGCCAGCAGCTTAGAGCCCCCAGCGGGGGGGCGAGATACGCAGTATTTT. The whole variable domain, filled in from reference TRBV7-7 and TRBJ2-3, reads GAGVSQSPRYKVTKRGQDVTLRCDPISSHATLYWYQQALGQGPEFLTYFNYEAQPDKSGLPSDRFSAERPEGSISTLTIQRTEQRDSAMYRCASSLEPPAGGRDTQYFGPGTRLTVL.

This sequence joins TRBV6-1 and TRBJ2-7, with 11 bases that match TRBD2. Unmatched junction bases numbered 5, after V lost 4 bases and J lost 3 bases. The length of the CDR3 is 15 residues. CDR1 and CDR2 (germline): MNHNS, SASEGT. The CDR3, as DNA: TGTGCCAGCAGTGTCGGGACTAGCGGCTACTACGAGCAGTACTTC. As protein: CASSVGTSGYYEQYF.

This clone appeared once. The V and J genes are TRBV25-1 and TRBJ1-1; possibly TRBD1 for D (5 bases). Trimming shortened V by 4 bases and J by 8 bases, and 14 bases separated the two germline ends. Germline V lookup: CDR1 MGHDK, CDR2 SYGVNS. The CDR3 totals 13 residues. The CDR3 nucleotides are TGTGCCAGCAGTGGACAGAATCGGGCCGAAGCTTTCTTT. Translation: CASSGQNRAEAFF.

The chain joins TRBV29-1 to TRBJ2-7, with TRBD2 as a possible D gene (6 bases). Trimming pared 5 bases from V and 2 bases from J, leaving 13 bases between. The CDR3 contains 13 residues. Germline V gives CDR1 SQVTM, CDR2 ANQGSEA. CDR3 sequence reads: CSVFGTSPYEQYF. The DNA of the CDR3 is TGCAGCGTTTTTGGGACTTCCCCCTACGAGCAGTACTTC.

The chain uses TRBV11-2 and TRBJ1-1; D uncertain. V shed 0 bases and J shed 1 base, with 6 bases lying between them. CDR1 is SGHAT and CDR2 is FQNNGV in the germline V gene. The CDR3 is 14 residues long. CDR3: CASSLDHRNTEAFF. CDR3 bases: TGTGCCAGCAGCTTAGACCACAGGAACACTGAAGCTTTCTTT. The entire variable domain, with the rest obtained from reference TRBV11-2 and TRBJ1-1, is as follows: EAGVAQSPRYKIIEKRQSVAFWCNPISGHATLYWYQQILGQGPKLLIQFQNNGVVDDSQLPKDRFSAERLKGVDSTLKIQPAKLEDSAVYLCASSLDHRNTEAFFGQGTRLTVV.

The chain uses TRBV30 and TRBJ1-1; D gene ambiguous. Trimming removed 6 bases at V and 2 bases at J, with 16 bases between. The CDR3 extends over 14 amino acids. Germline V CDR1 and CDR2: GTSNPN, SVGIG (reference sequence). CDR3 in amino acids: CACQSGLTNTEAFF. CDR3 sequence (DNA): TGTGCCTGCCAATCCGGGCTTACTAACACTGAAGCTTTCTTT. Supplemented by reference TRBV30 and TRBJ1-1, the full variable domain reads SQTIHQWPATLVQPVGSPLSLECTVEGTSNPNLYWYRQAAGRGLQLLFYSVGIGQISSEVPQNLSASRPQDRQFILSSKKLLLSDSGFYLCACQSGLTNTEAFFGQGTRLTVV.

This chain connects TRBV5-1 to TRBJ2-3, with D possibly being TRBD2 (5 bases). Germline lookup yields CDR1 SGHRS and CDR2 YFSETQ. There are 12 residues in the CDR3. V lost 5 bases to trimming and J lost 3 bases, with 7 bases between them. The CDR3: CASSRGTDTQYF. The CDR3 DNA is TGCGCCAGCAGTCGGGGAACAGATACGCAGTATTTT.

CDR3 residues: CASSLDPSGVAGGELFF. CDR3 coding DNA: TGTGCCAGCAGCTTGGACCCCTCCGGGGTAGCGGGGGGGGAGCTGTTTTTT. The gene calls are TRBV5-6 and TRBJ2-2; 8 positions match TRBD2. Germline V CDR1 and CDR2: SGHDT, YYEEEE. The CDR3 is 17 amino acids. V lost 0 bases and J lost 8; bases outside the gene matches: 12. The full variable domain, rest sourced from reference TRBV5-6 and TRBJ2-2, is DAGVTQSPTHLIKTRGQQVTLRCSPKSGHDTVSWYQQALGQGPQFIFQYYEEEERQRGNFPDRFSGHQFPNYSSELNVNALLLGDSALYLCASSLDPSGVAGGELFFGEGSRLTVL.

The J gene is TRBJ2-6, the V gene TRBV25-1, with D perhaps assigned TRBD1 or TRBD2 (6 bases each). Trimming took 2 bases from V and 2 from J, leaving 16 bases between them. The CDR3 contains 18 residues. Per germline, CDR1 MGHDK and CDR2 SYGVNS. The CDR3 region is CASSETRGPITGANVLTF. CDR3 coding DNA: TGTGCCAGCAGTGAAACTCGGGGGCCGATAACTGGGGCCAACGTCCTGACTTTC.

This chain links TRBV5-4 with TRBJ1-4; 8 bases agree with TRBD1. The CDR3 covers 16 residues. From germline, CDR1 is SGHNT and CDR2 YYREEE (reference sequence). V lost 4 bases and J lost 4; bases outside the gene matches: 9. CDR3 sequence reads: CASSSAGQARNEKLFF. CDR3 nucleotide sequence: TGTGCCAGCAGCAGCGCGGGACAGGCCCGTAATGAAAAACTGTTTTTT.

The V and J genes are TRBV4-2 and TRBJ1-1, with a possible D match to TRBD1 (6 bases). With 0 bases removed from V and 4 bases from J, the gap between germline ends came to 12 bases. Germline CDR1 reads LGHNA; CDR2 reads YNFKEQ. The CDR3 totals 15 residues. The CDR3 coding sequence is TGTGCCAGCAGCCAAGAGGGGGCGGGGAGCACTGAAGCTTTCTTT. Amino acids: CASSQEGAGSTEAFF.

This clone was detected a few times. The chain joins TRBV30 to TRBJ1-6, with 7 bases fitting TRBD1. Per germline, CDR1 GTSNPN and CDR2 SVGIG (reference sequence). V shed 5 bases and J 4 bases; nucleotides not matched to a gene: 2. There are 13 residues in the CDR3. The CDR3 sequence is CAWSQGYNSPLHF. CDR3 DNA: TGTGCCTGGTCACAGGGGTATAATTCACCCCTCCACTTT.

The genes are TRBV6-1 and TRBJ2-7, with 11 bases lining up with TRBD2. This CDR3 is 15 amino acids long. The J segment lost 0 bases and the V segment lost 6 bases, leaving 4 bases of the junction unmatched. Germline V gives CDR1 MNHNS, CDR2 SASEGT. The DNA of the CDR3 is TGTGCCAGCAGCCTAGCGGGGGGCCCCTCCTACGAGCAGTACTTC. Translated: CASSLAGGPSYEQYF.

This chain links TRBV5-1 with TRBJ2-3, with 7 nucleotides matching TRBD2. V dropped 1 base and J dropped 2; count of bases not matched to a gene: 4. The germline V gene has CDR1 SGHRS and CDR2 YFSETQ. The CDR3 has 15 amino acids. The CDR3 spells CASSLNGGTTDTQYF. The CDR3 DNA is TGCGCCAGCAGCTTGAACGGGGGGACCACAGATACGCAGTATTTT. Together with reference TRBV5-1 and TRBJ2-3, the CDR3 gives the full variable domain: KAGVTQTPRYLIKTRGQQVTLSCSPISGHRSVSWYQQTPGQGLQFLFEYFSETQRNKGNFPGRFSGRQFSNSRSEMNVSTLELGDSALYLCASSLNGGTTDTQYFGPGTRLTVL.

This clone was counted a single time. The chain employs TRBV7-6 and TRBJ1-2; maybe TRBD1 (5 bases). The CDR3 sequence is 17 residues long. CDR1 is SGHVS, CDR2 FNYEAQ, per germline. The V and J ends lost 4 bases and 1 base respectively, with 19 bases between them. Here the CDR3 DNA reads TGTGCCAGCAGCTCTGCTTACAGAGGGACCCTTAACTATGGCTACACCTTC. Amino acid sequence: CASSSAYRGTLNYGYTF.

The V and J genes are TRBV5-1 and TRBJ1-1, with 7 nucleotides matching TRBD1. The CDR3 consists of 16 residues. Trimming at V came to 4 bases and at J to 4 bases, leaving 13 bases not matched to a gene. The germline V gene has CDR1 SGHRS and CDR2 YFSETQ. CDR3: CASSVSPDRALTEAFF. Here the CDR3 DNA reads TGCGCCAGCAGCGTTTCCCCCGACAGGGCCCTCACTGAAGCTTTCTTT. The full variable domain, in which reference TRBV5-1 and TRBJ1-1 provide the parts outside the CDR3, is KAGVTQTPRYLIKTRGQQVTLSCSPISGHRSVSWYQQTPGQGLQFLFEYFSETQRNKGNFPGRFSGRQFSNSRSEMNVSTLELGDSALYLCASSVSPDRALTEAFFGQGTRLTVV.

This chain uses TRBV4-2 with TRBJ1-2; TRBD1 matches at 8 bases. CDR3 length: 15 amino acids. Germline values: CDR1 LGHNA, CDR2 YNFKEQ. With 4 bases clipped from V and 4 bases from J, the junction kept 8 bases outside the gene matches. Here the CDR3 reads CASSPARGQVYGYTF. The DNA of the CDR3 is TGTGCCAGCAGCCCGGCTCGGGGACAGGTCTATGGCTACACCTTC.

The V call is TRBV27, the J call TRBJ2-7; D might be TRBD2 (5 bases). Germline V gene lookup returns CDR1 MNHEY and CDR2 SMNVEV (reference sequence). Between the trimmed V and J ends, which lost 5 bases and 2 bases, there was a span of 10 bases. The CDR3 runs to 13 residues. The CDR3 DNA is TGTGCCAGCAGTGAGGGATGGGCCTACGAGCAGTACTTC. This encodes CASSEGWAYEQYF.

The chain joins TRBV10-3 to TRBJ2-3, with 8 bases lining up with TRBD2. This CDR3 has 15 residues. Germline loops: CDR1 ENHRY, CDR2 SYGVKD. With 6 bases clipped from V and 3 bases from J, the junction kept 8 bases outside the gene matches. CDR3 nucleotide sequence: TGTGCCATCAGGAGGGTAGCGGGGCAAACAGATACGCAGTATTTT. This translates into CAIRRVAGQTDTQYF.

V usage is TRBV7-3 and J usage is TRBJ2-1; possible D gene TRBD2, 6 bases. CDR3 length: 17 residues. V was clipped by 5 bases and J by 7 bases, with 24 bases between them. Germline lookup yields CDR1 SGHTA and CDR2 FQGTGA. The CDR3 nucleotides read TGTGCCAGCAGCCTCCGGTCCCTCGGGATAGGAGGGAATGAGCAGTTCTTC. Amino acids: CASSLRSLGIGGNEQFF.

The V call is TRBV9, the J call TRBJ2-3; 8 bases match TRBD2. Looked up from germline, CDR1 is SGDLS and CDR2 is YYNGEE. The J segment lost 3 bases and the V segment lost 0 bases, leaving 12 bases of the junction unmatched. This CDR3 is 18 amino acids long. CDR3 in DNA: TGTGCCAGCAGCGTAGTTCCCCCGGGGGGGGCCGGGACAGATACGCAGTATTTT. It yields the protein CASSVVPPGGAGTDTQYF.

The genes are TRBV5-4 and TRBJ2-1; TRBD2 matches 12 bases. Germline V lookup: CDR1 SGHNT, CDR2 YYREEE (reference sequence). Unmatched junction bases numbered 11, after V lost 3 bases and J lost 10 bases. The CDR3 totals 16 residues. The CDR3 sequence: CASSYPLAGGRGEQFF. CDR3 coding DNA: TGTGCCAGCAGCTACCCTCTAGCGGGGGGGCGTGGGGAGCAGTTCTTC. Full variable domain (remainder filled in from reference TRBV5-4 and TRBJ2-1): ETGVTQSPTHLIKTRGQQVTLRCSSQSGHNTVSWYQQALGQGPQFIFQYYREEENGRGNFPPRFSGLQFPNYSSELNVNALELDDSALYLCASSYPLAGGRGEQFFGPGTRLTVL.

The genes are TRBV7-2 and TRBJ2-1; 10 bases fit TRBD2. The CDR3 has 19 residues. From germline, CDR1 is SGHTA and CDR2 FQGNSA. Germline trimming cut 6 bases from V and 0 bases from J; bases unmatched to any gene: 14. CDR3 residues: CASRSPAERGGSSYNEQFF. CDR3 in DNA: TGTGCCAGCAGATCCCCGGCGGAGCGGGGGGGCTCCTCCTACAATGAGCAGTTCTTC.

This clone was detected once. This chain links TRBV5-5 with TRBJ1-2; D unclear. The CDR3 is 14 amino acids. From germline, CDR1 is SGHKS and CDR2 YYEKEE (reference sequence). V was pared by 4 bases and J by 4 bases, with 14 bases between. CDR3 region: CASSPAGRTYGYTF. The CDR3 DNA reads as TGTGCCAGCAGCCCCGCCGGACGGACCTATGGCTACACCTTC.

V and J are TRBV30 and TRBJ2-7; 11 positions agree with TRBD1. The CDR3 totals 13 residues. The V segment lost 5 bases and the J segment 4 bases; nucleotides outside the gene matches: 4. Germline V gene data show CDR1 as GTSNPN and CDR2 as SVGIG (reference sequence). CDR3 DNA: TGTGCCTGGCAGGACAGGGGGCGGTACGAGCAGTACTTC. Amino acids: CAWQDRGRYEQYF.

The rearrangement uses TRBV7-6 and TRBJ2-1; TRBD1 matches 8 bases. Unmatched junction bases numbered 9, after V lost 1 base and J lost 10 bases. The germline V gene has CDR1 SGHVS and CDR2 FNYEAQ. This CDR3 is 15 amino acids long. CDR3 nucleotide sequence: TGTGCCAGCAGCTTAGTTAGTGGACAGGGAAACGAGCAGTTCTTC. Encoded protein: CASSLVSGQGNEQFF.

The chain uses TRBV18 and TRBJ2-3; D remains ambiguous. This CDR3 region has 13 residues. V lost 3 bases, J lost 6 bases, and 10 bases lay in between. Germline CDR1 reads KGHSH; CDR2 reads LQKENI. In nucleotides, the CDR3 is TGTGCCAGCTCACCCACAAATGGGGATACGCAGTATTTT. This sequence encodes CASSPTNGDTQYF.

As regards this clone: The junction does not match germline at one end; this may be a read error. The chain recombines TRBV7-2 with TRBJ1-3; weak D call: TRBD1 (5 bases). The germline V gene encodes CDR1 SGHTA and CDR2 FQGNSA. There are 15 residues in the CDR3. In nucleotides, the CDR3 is TGTGCCAGCAGTTTAGGGGATTTGGCTGGAAACACCATATATTTT. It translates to CASSLGDLAGNTIYF. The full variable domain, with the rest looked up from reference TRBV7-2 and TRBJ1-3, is GAGVSQSPSNKVTEKGKDVELRCDPISGHTALYWYRQSLGQGLEFLIYFQGNSAPDKSGLPSDRFSAERTGGSVSTLTIQRTQQEDSAVYLCASSLGDLAGNTIYFGEGSWLTVV.